The 12 T cell receptor beta chains in this list originate from one sample, sequenced in a study of early T cells in non-severe SARS-CoV-2 infection. TCRdb re-called the 5' RACE reads with MiXCR, one entry per CDR3 protein. This table has approximately 110,000 distinct CDR3 sequences, about 15% appearing once. Sequenced sample: whole blood. The receptors were gathered from an adult who was a healthcare worker with PCR-confirmed SARS-CoV-2 infection or an uninfected control (not recorded which).

Ten or more counts support this clonotype. The rearrangement links TRBV7-9 to TRBJ2-6, with D unclear. The CDR3 totals 13 residues. V was shortened by 1 base and J by 4 bases, with 2 bases between the two germline ends. Germline assignment: CDR1 SEHNR and CDR2 FQNEAQ (reference sequence). The DNA of the CDR3 is TGTGCCAGCAGCTTAGTAGGGGCCAACGTCCTGACTTTC. Residues: CASSLVGANVLTF.

This clonotype was counted many times. The J gene is TRBJ1-3, the V gene TRBV7-8; no clear D gene. CDR1 and CDR2 (germline): SGHVS, FQNEAQ. This CDR3 has 13 amino acids. Between the trimmed V and J ends, which lost 1 base and 8 bases, there was a span of 9 bases. The CDR3 DNA reads as TGTGCCAGCAGCTTAGAGGTTCGAGACACCATATATTTT. Translating gives CASSLEVRDTIYF.

This clonotype occurred a few times. V gene TRBV7-6 combines with J gene TRBJ2-1; possible D gene TRBD1, 6 bases. The CDR3 is 12 amino acids. Per germline, CDR1 SGHVS and CDR2 FNYEAQ. Deletions cut 5 bases from V and 9 bases from J, with 11 bases between. The CDR3 nucleotides are TGTGCCAGCAGCCCGTCAGGGGTTGAGCAGTTCTTC. Protein sequence: CASSPSGVEQFF.

This chain links TRBV20-1 with TRBJ2-1; the match to TRBD2 covers 9 bases. V lost 3 bases to trimming and J lost 2 bases; unmatched junction nucleotides: 11. The CDR3 consists of 17 residues. Per the germline V gene, CDR1 is DFQATT and CDR2 is SNEGSKA (reference sequence). For the CDR3, the DNA is TGCAGTGCTAGCCTCCGGCTAGCGGGGTATACCTACAATGAGCAGTTCTTC. Translation: CSASLRLAGYTYNEQFF.

This clonotype appeared many times. The V call is TRBV11-2, the J call TRBJ2-1; unclear D gene. In germline, CDR1 is SGHAT, CDR2 FQNNGV. The V gene lost 0 bases and the J gene lost 5 bases, with 5 bases spanning the gap. This CDR3 region has 13 residues. CDR3 nucleotides: TGTGCCAGCAGCTTAGACAGAAACAATGAGCAGTTCTTC. It codes for CASSLDRNNEQFF.

The table lists this clonotype with a few counts. CDR3 in DNA: TGTGCCATCAGTGAGGCAGTAGCGGGGGGCCAGACCCAGTACTTC. It yields the protein CAISEAVAGGQTQYF. This rearrangement joins TRBV10-3 to TRBJ2-5, with TRBD2 matching over 10 bases. The CDR3 loop spans 15 amino acids. Losses at the gene ends were 2 bases for V and 6 bases for J; bases not matched to a gene: 6. Germline CDR1 ENHRY, CDR2 SYGVKD.

This clonotype was observed a few times. The J gene is TRBJ1-2, the V gene TRBV10-1; possible D gene TRBD1, 5 bases. V was trimmed by 4 bases and J by 7 bases, leaving 13 bases between them. Germline V gene sequence: CDR1 WNHNN, CDR2 SYGVQD (reference sequence). The CDR3 extends over 13 amino acids. DNA of the CDR3: TGCGCCAGCAGTGGGACACCTCCCTCTGGCTACACCTTC. It encodes CASSGTPPSGYTF.

This clonotype was picked up many times. The V call is TRBV19, the J call TRBJ2-7; TRBD1 matches at 9 bases. The CDR3 runs 15 residues. CDR1 LNHDA and CDR2 SQIVND come from the germline V gene (reference sequence). V lost 3 bases, J lost 6 bases, and 9 bases stayed unmatched. CDR3 sequence reads: CASSMDGQGLREQYF. The DNA for the CDR3 is TGTGCCAGTAGTATGGATGGACAGGGGTTACGCGAGCAGTACTTC. Using reference TRBV19 and TRBJ2-7 for the parts outside the CDR3, the full variable domain is DGGITQSPKYLFRKEGQNVTLSCEQNLNHDAMYWYRQDPGQGLRLIYYSQIVNDFQKGDIAEGYSVSREKKESFPLTVTSAQKNPTAFYLCASSMDGQGLREQYFGPGTRLTVT.

This clonotype was seen more than once but under ten times. This chain connects TRBV27 to TRBJ2-2; TRBD2 agrees at 9 bases. The CDR3 spans 16 residues. V shed 7 bases and J 3 bases; nucleotides not matched to a gene: 9. Germline loops: CDR1 MNHEY, CDR2 SMNVEV (reference sequence). The CDR3 region is CASTTLGLADTGELFF. The CDR3 bases are TGTGCCAGCACTACTCTGGGACTAGCTGACACCGGGGAGCTGTTTTTT.

Turning to this clonotype: One end of the junction fails to match germline, which may point to a read error. The chain carries TRBV5-6 and TRBJ2-4; D might be TRBD2 (5 bases). The CDR3 runs 12 residues. The germline CDR1 and CDR2 sequences are SGHDT and YYEEEE. This chain's CDR3 is CASSSGRRATNF. The CDR3 DNA sequence: TGTGCCAGCAGCTCAGGCAGGCGGGCCACCAACTTC. The full variable domain, rest sourced from reference TRBV5-6 and TRBJ2-4, is DAGVTQSPTHLIKTRGQQVTLRCSPKSGHDTVSWYQQALGQGPQFIFQYYEEEERQRGNFPDRFSGHQFPNYSSELNVNALLLGDSALYLCASSSGRRATNFGAGTRLSVL.

The chain uses TRBV29-1 and TRBJ2-3; maybe TRBD2 (5 bases). This CDR3 region has 14 residues. The V end lost 8 bases, the J end lost 3 bases, and 18 bases lay between the germline ends. CDR1 is SQVTM and CDR2 is ANQGSEA in the germline V gene. The CDR3 DNA sequence: TGCAGCACCTGGGAGAGGGCCGATACAGATACGCAGTATTTT. Translated: CSTWERADTDTQYF.

V is TRBV12-3 or TRBV12-4 and J is TRBJ2-2, with 7 nucleotides matching TRBD1. CDR3 length: 16 residues. V shed 5 bases, J shed 6 bases, and the junction held 12 bases outside the gene matches. DNA of the CDR3: TGTGCCAGCAGTCCCCCGGGACAGTTGGGGGCCGGGGAGCTGTTTTTT. It translates to CASSPPGQLGAGELFF.